The present T cell receptor (beta chain) was sequenced within a study of blood T cell repertoires in COVID-19. Turning to the study itself: T cells, B-cell-depleted T cells, or PBMCs supplied cDNA or gDNA.

Assay: immunoSEQ multiplex PCR; the TCRdb copy retains only in-frame clones and omits some. The repertoire consists of 400,000 to 550,000 clones, with roughly 87% occurring once and the leading ten covering almost 2%. Those enrolled, adults aged about 18 to 89 years, came from around 24 US areas. Donors were grouped by their self-reported clinical history. V lost 2 bases, J lost 2 bases, and 5 bases stayed unmatched. The CDR3 consists of 16 residues. Germline CDR1 and CDR2: MNHEY and SVGAGI. What was sequenced was PBMCs or T cells enriched from blood (not recorded which). This chain connects TRBV6-5 to TRBJ2-3, with 9 nucleotides matching TRBD2. The origin of this receptor is a woman aged 18-30 years with acute COVID-19. The CDR3 is CASSYTSGYPTDTQYF. DNA of the CDR3: TGTGCCAGCAGTTACACTAGCGGGTACCCCACAGATACGCAGTATTTT.